The T cell receptor (beta chain) under discussion was sequenced for a study of blood T cell repertoires in COVID-19. Study overall: Collection of acute and convalescent COVID-19 samples took place in the United States, Italy and Spain. T cells, B-cell-depleted T cells, or PBMCs provided the cDNA or gDNA that served as material.

The CDR3 consists of 12 residues. V dropped 6 bases and J dropped 3 bases, with 8 bases sitting between them. Germline lookup yields CDR1 MNHEY and CDR2 SMNVEV (reference sequence). This clone was seen just once. In the original analysis: Estimated nucleated cell counts came from reference gene primer amplification. Repertoires were generated with immunoSEQ multiplex PCR, while TCRdb's copy carries only in-frame clones and drops some. V, J and clone size are taken as reported in that table, and D and trimming were inferred from the DNA itself. Here the sample spans fewer than 200,000 clones, around 85% being singletons.

The chain couples TRBV27 to TRBJ1-1; possible D gene TRBD1, 5 bases. The clonotype originates from a man between 60 and 75 years old who had recovered from COVID-19. Specimen: peripheral blood. The CDR3 region is CASRWGDTEAFF. The CDR3 DNA sequence: TGTGCCAGCAGGTGGGGCGACACTGAAGCTTTCTTT.